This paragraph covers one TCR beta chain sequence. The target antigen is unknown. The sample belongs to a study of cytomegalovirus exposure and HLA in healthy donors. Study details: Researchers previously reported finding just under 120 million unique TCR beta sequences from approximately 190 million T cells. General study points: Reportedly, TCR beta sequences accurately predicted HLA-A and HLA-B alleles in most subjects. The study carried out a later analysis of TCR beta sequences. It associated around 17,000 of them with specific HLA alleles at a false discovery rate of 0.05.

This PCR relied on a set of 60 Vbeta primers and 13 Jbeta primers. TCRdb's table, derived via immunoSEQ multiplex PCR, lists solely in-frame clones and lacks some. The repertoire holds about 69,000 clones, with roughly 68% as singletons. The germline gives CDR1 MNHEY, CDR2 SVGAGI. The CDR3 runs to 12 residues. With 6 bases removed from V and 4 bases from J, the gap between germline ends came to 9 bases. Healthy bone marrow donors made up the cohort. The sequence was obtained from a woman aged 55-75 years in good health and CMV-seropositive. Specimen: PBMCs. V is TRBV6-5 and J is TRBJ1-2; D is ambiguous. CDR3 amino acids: CASRNGLYGYTF. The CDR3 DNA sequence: TGTGCCAGCAGGAACGGACTCTATGGCTACACCTTC.